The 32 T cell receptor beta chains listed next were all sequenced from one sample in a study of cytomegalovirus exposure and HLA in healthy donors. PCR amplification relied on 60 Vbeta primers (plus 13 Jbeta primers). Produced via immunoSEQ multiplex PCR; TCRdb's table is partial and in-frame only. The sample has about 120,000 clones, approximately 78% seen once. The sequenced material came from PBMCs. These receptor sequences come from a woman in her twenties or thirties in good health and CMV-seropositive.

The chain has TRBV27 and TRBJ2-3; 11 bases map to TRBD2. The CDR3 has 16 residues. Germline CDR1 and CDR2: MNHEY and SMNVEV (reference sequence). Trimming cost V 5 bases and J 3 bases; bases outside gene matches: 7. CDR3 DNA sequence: TGTGCCAGCAGTCCATGGGGGACTAGCGGTACAGATACGCAGTATTTT. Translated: CASSPWGTSGTDTQYF.

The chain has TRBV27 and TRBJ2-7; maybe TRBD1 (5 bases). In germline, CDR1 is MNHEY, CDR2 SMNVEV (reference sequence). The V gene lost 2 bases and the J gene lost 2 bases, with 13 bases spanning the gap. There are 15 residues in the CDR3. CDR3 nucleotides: TGTGCCAGCAGTTTAGCCTCAGGGTCCCCCTACGAGCAGTACTTC. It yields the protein CASSLASGSPYEQYF.

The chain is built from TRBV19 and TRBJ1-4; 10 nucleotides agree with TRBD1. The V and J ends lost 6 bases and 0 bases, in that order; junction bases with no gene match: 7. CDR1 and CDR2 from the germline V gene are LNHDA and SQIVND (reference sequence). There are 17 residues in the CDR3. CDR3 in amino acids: CASSGDRGFATNEKLFF. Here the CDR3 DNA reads TGTGCCAGTAGCGGGGACAGGGGTTTCGCAACTAATGAAAAACTGTTTTTT.

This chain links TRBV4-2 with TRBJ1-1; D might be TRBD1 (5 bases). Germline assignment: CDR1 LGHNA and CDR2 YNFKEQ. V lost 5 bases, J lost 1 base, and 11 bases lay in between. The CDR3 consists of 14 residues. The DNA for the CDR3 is TGTGCCAGCAGCGGCGCGGGGGGGAACACTGAAGCTTTCTTT. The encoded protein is CASSGAGGNTEAFF.

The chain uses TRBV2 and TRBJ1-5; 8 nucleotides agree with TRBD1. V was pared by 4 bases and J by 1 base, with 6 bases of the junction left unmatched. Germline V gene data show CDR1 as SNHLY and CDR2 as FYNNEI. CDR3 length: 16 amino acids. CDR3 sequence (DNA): TGTGCCAGCAGTGGTTACAGGGGGACGAGCAATCAGCCCCAGCATTTT. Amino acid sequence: CASSGYRGTSNQPQHF.

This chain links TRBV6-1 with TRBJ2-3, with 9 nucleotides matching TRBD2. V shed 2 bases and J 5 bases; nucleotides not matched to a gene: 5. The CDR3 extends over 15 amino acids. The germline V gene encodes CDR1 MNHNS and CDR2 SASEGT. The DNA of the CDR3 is TGTGCCAGCAGTGAAAAACTAGCGGGTGGAGATACGCAGTATTTT. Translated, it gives CASSEKLAGGDTQYF.

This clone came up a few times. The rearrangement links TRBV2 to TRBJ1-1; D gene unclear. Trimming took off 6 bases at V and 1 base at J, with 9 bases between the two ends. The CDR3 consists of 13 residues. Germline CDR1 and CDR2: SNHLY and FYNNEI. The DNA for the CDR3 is TGTGCCAGCAGGACGGACTGGAACACTGAAGCTTTCTTT. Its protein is CASRTDWNTEAFF. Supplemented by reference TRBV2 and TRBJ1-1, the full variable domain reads EPEVTQTPSHQVTQMGQEVILRCVPISNHLYFYWYRQILGQKVEFLVSFYNNEISEKSEIFDDQFSVERPDGSNFTLKIRSTKLEDSAMYFCASRTDWNTEAFFGQGTRLTVV.

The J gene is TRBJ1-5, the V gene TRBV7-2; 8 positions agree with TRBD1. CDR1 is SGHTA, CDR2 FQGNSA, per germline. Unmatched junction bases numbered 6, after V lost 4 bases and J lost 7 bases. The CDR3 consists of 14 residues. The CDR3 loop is CASSSDRGSQPQHF. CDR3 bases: TGTGCCAGCAGCTCTGACAGGGGTTCCCAGCCCCAGCATTTT.

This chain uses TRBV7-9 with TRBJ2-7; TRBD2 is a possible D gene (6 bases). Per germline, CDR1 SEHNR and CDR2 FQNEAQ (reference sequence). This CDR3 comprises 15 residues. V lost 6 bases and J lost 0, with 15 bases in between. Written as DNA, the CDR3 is TGTGCCAGCAGGGTCGGGACTTCCCTCTCCTACGAGCAGTACTTC. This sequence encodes CASRVGTSLSYEQYF.

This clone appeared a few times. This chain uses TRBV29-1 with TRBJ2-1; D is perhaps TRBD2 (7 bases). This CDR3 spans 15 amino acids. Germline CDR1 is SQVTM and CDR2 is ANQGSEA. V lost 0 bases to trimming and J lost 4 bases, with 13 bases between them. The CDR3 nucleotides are TGCAGCGTTGAAGATTACGGGGGGCAGTACAATGAGCAGTTCTTC. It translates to CSVEDYGGQYNEQFF.

CDR3 residues: CASSPRSGGPMSNEQFF. In DNA form, the CDR3 reads TGTGCCAGCTCACCACGCTCGGGGGGCCCCATGAGCAATGAGCAGTTCTTC. This sequence joins TRBV18 and TRBJ2-1; the D gene is possibly TRBD2 (7 bases). Germline V lookup: CDR1 KGHSH, CDR2 LQKENI. The CDR3 is made up of 17 amino acids. Trimming removed 1 base at V and 6 bases at J, with 19 bases between.

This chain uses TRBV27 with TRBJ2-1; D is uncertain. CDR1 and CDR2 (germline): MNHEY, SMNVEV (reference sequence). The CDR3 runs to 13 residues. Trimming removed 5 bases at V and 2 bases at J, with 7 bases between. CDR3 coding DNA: TGTGCCAGCAGTCGCGACACCTACAATGAGCAGTTCTTC. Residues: CASSRDTYNEQFF.

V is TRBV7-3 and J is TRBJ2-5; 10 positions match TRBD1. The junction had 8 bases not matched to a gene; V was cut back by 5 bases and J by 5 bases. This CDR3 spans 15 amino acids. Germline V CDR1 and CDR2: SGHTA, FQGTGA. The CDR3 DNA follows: TGTGCCAGCAGCACCCGACAGGGGGCGATGGAGACCCAGTACTTC. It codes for CASSTRQGAMETQYF.

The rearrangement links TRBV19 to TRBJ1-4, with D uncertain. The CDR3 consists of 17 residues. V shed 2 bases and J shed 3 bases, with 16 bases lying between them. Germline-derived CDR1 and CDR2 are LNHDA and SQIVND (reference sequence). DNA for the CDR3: TGTGCCAGTAGTATAAATGCCGGAGGACGGTCTAATGAAAAACTGTTTTTT. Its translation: CASSINAGGRSNEKLFF.

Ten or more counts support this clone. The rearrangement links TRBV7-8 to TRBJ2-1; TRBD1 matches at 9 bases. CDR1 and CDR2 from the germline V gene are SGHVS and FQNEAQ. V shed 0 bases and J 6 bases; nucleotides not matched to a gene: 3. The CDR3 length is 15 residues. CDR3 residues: CASSLAGQGFNEQFF. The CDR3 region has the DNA TGTGCCAGCAGCTTAGCGGGACAGGGATTCAATGAGCAGTTCTTC.

CDR3 DNA sequence: TGTGCCAGCAGCCAAGTTAGCGCAAAGTTCTTC. Encoded protein: CASSQVSAKFF. The chain links TRBV14 to TRBJ2-1, with D possibly TRBD2 on 5 matching bases. Per the germline V gene, CDR1 is SGHDN and CDR2 is FVKESK. V was clipped by 1 base and J by 14 bases, with 9 bases between them. This CDR3 has 11 amino acids. The complete variable domain, with remaining parts taken from reference TRBV14 and TRBJ2-1, reads EAGVTQFPSHSVIEKGQTVTLRCDPISGHDNLYWYRRVMGKEIKFLLHFVKESKQDESGMPNNRFLAERTGGTYSTLKVQPAELEDSGVYFCASSQVSAKFFGPGTRLTVL.

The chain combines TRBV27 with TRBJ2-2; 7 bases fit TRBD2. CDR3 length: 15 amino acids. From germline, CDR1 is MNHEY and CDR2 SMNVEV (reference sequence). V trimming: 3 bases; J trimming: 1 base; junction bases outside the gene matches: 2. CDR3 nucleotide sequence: TGTGCCAGCAGTTTTGGGGGGGAGAACACCGGGGAGCTGTTTTTT. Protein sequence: CASSFGGENTGELFF.

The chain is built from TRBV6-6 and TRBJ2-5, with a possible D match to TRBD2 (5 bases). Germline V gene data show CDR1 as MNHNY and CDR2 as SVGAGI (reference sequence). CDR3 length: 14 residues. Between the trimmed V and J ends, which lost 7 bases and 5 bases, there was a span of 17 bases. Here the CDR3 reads CASTSPGVGETQYF. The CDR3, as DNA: TGTGCCAGCACCTCTCCCGGGGTGGGGGAGACCCAGTACTTC.

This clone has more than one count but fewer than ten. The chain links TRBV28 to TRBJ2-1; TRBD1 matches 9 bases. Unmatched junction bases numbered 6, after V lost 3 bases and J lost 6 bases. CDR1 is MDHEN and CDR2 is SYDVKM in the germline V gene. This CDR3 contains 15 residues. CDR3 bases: TGTGCCAGCAGTTTGGGACAGGGTCGTCGCAATGAGCAGTTCTTC. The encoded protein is CASSLGQGRRNEQFF.

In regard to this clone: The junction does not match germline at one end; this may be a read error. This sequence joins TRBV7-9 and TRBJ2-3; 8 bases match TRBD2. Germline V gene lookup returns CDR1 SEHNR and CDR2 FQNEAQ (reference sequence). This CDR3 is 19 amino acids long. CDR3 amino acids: CSSSRSSGGLAFGTDTQYF. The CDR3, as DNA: TGTTCCAGCAGCCGCAGCAGCGGGGGTTTGGCTTTTGGCACAGATACGCAGTATTTT.

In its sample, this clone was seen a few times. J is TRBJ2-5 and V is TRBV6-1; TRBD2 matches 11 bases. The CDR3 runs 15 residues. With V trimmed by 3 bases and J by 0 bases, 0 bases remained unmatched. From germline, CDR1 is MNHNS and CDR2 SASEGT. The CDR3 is CASSEGLADQETQYF. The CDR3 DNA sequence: TGTGCCAGCAGTGAGGGACTAGCGGACCAAGAGACCCAGTACTTC.

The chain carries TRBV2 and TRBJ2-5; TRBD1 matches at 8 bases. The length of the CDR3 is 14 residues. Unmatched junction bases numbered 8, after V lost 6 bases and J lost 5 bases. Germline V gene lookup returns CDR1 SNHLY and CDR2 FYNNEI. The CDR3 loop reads CASRAQGAGETQYF. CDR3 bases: TGTGCCAGCAGAGCCCAGGGGGCGGGTGAGACCCAGTACTTC.

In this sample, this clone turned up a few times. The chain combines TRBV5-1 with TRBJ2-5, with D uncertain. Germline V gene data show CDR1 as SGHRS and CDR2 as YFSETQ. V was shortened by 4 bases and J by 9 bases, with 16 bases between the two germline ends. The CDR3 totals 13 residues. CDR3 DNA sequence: TGCGCCAGCAGCATCGACGGAGAGAGTGCCCAGTACTTC. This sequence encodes CASSIDGESAQYF. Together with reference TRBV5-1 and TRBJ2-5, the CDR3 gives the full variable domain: KAGVTQTPRYLIKTRGQQVTLSCSPISGHRSVSWYQQTPGQGLQFLFEYFSETQRNKGNFPGRFSGRQFSNSRSEMNVSTLELGDSALYLCASSIDGESAQYFGPGTRLLVL.

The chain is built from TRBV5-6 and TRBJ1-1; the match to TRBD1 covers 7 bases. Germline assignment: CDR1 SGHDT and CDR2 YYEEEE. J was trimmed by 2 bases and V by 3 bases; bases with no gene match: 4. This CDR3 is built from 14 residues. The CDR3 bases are TGTGCCAGCAGCTCCTGGACAGGAAACACTGAAGCTTTCTTT. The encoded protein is CASSSWTGNTEAFF.

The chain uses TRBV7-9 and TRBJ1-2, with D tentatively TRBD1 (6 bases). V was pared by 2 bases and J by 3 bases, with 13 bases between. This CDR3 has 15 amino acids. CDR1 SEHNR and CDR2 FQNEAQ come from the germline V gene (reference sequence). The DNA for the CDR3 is TGTGCCAGCAGCTTACGGGGGGGGGCTGACTATGGCTACACCTTC. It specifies CASSLRGGADYGYTF.

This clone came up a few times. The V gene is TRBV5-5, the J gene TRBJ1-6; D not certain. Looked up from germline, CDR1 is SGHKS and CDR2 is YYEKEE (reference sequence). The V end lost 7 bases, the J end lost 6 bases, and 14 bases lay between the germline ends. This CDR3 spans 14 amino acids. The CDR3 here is CASHREGSNSPLHF. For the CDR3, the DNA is TGTGCCAGCCACAGAGAAGGATCTAATTCACCCCTCCACTTT.

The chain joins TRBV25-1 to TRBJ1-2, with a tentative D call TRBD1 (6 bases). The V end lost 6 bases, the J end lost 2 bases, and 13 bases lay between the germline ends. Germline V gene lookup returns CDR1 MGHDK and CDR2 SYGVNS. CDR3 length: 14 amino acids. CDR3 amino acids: CASRSTGGNYGYTF. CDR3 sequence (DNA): TGTGCCAGCAGATCGACAGGTGGGAACTATGGCTACACCTTC.

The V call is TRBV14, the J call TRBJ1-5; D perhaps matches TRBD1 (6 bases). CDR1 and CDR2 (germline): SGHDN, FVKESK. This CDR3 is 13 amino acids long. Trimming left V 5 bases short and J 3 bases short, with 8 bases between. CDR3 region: CASSGQYNQPQHF. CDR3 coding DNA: TGTGCCAGCAGCGGACAGTACAATCAGCCCCAGCATTTT.

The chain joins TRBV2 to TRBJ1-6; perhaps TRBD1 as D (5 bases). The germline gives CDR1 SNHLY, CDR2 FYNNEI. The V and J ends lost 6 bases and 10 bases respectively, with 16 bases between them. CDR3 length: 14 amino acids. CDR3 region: CASSPATAISPLHF. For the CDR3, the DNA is TGTGCCAGCAGCCCCGCGACAGCTATATCACCCCTCCACTTT.

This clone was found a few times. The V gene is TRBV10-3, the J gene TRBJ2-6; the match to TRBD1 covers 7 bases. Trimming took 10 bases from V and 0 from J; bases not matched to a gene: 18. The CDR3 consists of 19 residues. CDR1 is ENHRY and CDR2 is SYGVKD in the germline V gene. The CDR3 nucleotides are TGTGCCACGGGAATTGAGACAGGGATCCTTTACTCTGGGGCCAACGTCCTGACTTTC. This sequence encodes CATGIETGILYSGANVLTF.

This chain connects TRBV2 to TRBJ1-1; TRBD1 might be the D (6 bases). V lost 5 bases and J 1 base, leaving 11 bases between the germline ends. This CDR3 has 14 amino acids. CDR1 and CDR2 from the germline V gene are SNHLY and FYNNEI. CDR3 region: CASSRQAENTEAFF. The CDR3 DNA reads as TGTGCCAGCAGTCGACAGGCGGAGAACACTGAAGCTTTCTTT.

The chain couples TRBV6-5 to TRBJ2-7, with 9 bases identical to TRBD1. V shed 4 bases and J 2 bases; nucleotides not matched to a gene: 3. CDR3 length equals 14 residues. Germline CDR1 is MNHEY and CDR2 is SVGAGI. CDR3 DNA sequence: TGTGCCAGCAGTTGGGGGACAGGGCCCTACGAGCAGTACTTC. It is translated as CASSWGTGPYEQYF.